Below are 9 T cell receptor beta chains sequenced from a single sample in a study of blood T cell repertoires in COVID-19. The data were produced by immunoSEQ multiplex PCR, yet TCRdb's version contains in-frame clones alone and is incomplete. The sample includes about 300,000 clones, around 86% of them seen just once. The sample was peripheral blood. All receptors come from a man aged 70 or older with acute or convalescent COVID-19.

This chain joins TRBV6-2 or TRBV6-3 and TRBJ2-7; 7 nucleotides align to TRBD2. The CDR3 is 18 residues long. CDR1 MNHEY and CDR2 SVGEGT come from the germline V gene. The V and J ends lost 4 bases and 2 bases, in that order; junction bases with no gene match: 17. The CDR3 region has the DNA TGTGCCAGCAGTTCGCTCGAAAAGACTAGCCTTCCTCCCTACGAGCAGTACTTC. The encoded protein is CASSSLEKTSLPPYEQYF.

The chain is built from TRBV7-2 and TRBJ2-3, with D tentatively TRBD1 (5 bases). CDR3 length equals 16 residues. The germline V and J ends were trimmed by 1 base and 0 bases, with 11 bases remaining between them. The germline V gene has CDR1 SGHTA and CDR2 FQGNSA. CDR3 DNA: TGTGCCAGCAGCTTAGGGGGCAGGGCAAGCACAGATACGCAGTATTTT. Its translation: CASSLGGRASTDTQYF.

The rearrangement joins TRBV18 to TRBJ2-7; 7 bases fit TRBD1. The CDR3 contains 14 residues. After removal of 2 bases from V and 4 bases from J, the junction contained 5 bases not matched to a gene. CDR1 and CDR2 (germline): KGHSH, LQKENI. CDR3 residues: CASSPKTGLYEQYF. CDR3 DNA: TGTGCCAGCTCACCAAAGACAGGGCTTTACGAGCAGTACTTC.

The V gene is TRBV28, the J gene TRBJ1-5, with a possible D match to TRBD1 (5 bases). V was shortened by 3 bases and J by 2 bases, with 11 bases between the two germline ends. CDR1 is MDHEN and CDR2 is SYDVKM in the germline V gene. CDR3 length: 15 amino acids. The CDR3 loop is CASSFQGIGNQPQHF. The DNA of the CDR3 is TGTGCCAGCAGTTTCCAGGGAATAGGCAATCAGCCCCAGCATTTT.

For the CDR3, the DNA is TGTGCCAGTAGTCCCCCCCAAGGGGCTTCGAGGACTGAAGCTTTCTTT. Translation: CASSPPQGASRTEAFF. V gene TRBV19 combines with J gene TRBJ1-1, with D possibly matching TRBD1 (5 bases). V lost 5 bases and J lost 5, with 21 bases in between. Germline loops: CDR1 LNHDA, CDR2 SQIVND (reference sequence). The CDR3 has 16 amino acids.

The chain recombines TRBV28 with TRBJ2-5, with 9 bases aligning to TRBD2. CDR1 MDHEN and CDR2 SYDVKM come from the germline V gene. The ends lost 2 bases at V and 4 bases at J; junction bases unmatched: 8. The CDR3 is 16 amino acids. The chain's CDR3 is CASSLLAGGRGETQYF. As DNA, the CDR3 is TGTGCCAGCAGTTTACTGGCGGGGGGGCGTGGAGAGACCCAGTACTTC.

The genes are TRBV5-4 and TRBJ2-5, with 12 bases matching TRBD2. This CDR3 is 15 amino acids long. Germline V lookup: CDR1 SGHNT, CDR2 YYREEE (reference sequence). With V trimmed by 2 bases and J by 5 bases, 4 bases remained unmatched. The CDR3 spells CASSLRLAGDETQYF. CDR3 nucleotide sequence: TGTGCCAGCAGCTTAAGACTAGCGGGGGATGAGACCCAGTACTTC.

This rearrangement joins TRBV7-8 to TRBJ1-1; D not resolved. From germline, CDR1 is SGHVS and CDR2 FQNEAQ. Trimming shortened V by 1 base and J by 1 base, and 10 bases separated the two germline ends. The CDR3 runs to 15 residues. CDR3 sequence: CASSLVLRGNTEAFF. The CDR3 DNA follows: TGTGCCAGCAGCTTAGTTTTACGAGGGAACACTGAAGCTTTCTTT.

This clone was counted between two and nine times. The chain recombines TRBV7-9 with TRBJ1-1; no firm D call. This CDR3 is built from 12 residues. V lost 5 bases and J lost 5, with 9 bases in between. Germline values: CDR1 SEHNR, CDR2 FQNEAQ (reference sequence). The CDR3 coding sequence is TGTGCCAGCAGCCCCCTCGAGACTGAAGCTTTCTTT. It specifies CASSPLETEAFF.